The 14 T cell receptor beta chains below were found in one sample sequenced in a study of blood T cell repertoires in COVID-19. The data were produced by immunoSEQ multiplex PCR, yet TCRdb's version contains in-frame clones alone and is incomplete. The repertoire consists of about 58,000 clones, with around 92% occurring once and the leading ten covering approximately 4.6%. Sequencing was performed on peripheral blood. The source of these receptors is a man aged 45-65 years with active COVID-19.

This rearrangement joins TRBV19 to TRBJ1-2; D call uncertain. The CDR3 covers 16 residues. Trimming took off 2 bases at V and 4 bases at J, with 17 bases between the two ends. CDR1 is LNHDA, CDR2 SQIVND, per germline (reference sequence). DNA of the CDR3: TGTGCCAGTAGTATATATCCCCTGGTGCGCGGCTATGGCTACACCTTC. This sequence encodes CASSIYPLVRGYGYTF.

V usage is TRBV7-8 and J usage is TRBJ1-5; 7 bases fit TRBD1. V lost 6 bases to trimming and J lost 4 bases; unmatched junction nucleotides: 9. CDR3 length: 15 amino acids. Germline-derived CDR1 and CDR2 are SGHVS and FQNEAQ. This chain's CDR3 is CASRSSGTVNQPQHF. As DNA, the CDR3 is TGTGCCAGCAGATCTTCCGGGACAGTTAATCAGCCCCAGCATTTT.

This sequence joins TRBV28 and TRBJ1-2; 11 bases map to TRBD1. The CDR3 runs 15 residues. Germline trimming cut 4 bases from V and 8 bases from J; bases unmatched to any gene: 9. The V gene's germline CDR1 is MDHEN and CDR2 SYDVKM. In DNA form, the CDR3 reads TGTGCCAGCAGTTCCCCCGGGACAGGGGGGGGAGGCTACACCTTC. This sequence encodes CASSSPGTGGGGYTF.

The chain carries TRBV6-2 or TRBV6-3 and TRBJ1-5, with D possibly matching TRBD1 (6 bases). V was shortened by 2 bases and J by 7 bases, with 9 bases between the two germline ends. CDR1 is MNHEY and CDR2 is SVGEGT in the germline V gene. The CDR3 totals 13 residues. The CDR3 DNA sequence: TGTGCCAGCAGTTACGAGGGGGTACAGCCCCAGCATTTT. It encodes CASSYEGVQPQHF.

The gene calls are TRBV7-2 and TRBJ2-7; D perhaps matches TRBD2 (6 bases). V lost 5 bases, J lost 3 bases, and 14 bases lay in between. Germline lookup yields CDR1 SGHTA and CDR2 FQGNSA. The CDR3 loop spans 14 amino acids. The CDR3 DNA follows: TGTGCCAGCAGCCCCGGGGGAGACCTCTACGAGCAGTACTTC. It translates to CASSPGGDLYEQYF.

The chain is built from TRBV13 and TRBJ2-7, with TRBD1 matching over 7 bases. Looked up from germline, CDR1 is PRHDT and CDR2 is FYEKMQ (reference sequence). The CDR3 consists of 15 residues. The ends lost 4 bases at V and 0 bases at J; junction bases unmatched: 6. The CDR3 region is CASSYRGPYSYEQYF. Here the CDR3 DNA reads TGTGCCAGCAGCTACAGGGGACCCTACTCCTACGAGCAGTACTTC.

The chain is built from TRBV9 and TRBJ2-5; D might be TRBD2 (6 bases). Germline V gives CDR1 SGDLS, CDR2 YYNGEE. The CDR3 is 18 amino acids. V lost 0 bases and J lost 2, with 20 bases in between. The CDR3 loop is CASSVATSGTRGQETQYF. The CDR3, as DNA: TGTGCCAGCAGCGTAGCTACGTCAGGAACTCGGGGGCAAGAGACCCAGTACTTC.

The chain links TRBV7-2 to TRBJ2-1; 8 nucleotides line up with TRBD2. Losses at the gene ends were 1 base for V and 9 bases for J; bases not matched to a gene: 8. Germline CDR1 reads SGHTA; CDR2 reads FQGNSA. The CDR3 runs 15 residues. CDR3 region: CASSLGGGGRVEQFF. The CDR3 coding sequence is TGTGCCAGCAGCTTAGGTGGCGGGGGGCGGGTTGAGCAGTTCTTC. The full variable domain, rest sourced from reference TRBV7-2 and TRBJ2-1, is GAGVSQSPSNKVTEKGKDVELRCDPISGHTALYWYRQSLGQGLEFLIYFQGNSAPDKSGLPSDRFSAERTGGSVSTLTIQRTQQEDSAVYLCASSLGGGGRVEQFFGPGTRLTVL.

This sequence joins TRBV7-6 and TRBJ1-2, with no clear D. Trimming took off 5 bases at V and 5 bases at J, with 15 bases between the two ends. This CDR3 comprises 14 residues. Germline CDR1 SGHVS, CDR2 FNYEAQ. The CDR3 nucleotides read TGTGCCAGCAGCCCTAGTCTCGATGGGTATGGCTACACCTTC. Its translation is CASSPSLDGYGYTF.

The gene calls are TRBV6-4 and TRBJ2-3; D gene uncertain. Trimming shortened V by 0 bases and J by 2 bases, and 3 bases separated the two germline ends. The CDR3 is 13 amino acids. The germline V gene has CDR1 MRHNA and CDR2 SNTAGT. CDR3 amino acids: CASSDSNTDTQYF. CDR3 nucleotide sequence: TGTGCCAGCAGTGACTCTAACACAGATACGCAGTATTTT.

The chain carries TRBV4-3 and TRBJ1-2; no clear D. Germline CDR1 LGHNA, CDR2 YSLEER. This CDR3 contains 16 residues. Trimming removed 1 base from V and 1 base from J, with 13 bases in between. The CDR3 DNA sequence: TGCGCCAGCAGCCAAGCTAACCGCGATTTTAACTATGGCTACACCTTC. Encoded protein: CASSQANRDFNYGYTF.

CDR3 region: CASSSGGAQPAPLHF. CDR3 bases: TGTGCCAGCAGTTCTGGGGGCGCGCAGCCGGCACCCCTCCACTTT. The V call is TRBV28, the J call TRBJ1-6, with D tentatively TRBD1 (6 bases). This CDR3 region has 15 residues. Trimming took off 4 bases at V and 11 bases at J, with 18 bases between the two ends. Germline lookup yields CDR1 MDHEN and CDR2 SYDVKM.

The CDR3: CASSPGTGSGNTIYF. Written as DNA, the CDR3 is TGTGCCAGCTCACCTGGGACAGGGAGTGGAAACACCATATATTTT. This chain links TRBV18 with TRBJ1-3; 9 bases align to TRBD1. CDR3 length: 15 residues. Germline V CDR1 and CDR2: KGHSH, LQKENI. The V segment lost 3 bases and the J segment 3 bases; nucleotides outside the gene matches: 3.

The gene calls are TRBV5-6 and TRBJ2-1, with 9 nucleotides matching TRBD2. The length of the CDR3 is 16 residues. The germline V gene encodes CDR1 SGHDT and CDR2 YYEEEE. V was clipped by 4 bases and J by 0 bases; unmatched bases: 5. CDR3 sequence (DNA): TGTGCCAGCAGCGGGACTAGCAGGAGCTCCTACAATGAGCAGTTCTTC. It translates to CASSGTSRSSYNEQFF. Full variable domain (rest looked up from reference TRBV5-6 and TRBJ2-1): DAGVTQSPTHLIKTRGQQVTLRCSPKSGHDTVSWYQQALGQGPQFIFQYYEEEERQRGNFPDRFSGHQFPNYSSELNVNALLLGDSALYLCASSGTSRSSYNEQFFGPGTRLTVL.